This entry lists 7 T cell receptor beta chains sequenced from one sample in a study of siplizumab effects on memory and regulatory T cells. Assay: immunoSEQ multiplex PCR; the TCRdb copy retains only in-frame clones and omits some. The table lists 90,000 to 130,000 clones, 92% of them singletons. The sequenced material came from CD4+ T cells sorted from blood. The receptors come from a human donor in good health.

The chain links TRBV6-5 to TRBJ2-5, with 7 bases fitting TRBD1. V gave up 6 bases and J gave up 5 bases; unmatched junction bases: 9. The CDR3 has 14 amino acids. Germline-derived CDR1 and CDR2 are MNHEY and SVGAGI. In nucleotides, the CDR3 is TGTGCCAGCAGCCCTAAAGGGGGCGAGGAGACCCAGTACTTC. Translated: CASSPKGGEETQYF.

The J gene is TRBJ1-5, the V gene TRBV5-1; possibly TRBD1 for D (5 bases). This CDR3 comprises 15 residues. Germline loops: CDR1 SGHRS, CDR2 YFSETQ. V was cut by 0 bases and J by 5 bases, with 12 bases left in between. The CDR3 loop is CASSLAGDPYQPQHF. CDR3 sequence (DNA): TGCGCCAGCAGCTTGGCGGGGGATCCGTATCAGCCCCAGCATTTT.

This clone has a single count. The rearrangement joins TRBV6-5 to TRBJ2-7, with D unresolved. Germline loops: CDR1 MNHEY, CDR2 SVGAGI. The CDR3 totals 15 residues. V gave up 5 bases and J gave up 2 bases, with 16 bases separating them. The CDR3 is CASSPQSALPYEQYF. The DNA for the CDR3 is TGTGCCAGCAGTCCTCAATCGGCCCTGCCCTACGAGCAGTACTTC.

The DNA for the CDR3 is TGTGCCAGCTCCCAGGGGGTGGATTATGGCTACACCTTC. Encoded protein: CASSQGVDYGYTF. The rearrangement links TRBV18 to TRBJ1-2; 7 nucleotides match TRBD1. The CDR3 is 13 amino acids. J gave up 5 bases and V 6 bases, and 6 bases lay outside the gene matches. Germline loops: CDR1 KGHSH, CDR2 LQKENI.

The chain links TRBV6-5 to TRBJ1-2; D possibly corresponds to TRBD1 (5 bases). Trimming pared 10 bases from V and 6 bases from J, leaving 21 bases between. CDR1 and CDR2 from the germline V gene are MNHEY and SVGAGI. The CDR3 consists of 14 residues. CDR3 coding DNA: TGTGCCACCCTGGGGGAAAGGGGATCAGATGGCTACACCTTC. Translating it yields CATLGERGSDGYTF.

The rearrangement links TRBV5-1 to TRBJ2-5, with D hard to call. V was cut by 0 bases and J by 5 bases, with 2 bases left in between. This CDR3 region has 11 residues. The germline V gene encodes CDR1 SGHRS and CDR2 YFSETQ. Here the CDR3 DNA reads TGCGCCAGCAGCTTGGATGAGACCCAGTACTTC. Translating it yields CASSLDETQYF.

The chain recombines TRBV5-8 with TRBJ2-5; 12 positions match TRBD2. CDR1 SGHTS and CDR2 YDEGEE come from the germline V gene. V trimming: 0 bases; J trimming: 5 bases; junction bases outside the gene matches: 8. The CDR3 totals 17 residues. The CDR3 spells CASSLGNLAGGPETQYF. CDR3 nucleotide sequence: TGTGCCAGCAGCTTGGGAAATCTAGCGGGAGGGCCCGAGACCCAGTACTTC.